The 27 T cell receptor beta chains in this list originate from one sample, sequenced in a study of low-dose radiotherapy and immunotherapy resistance in tumors. cDNA synthesis used a TRAV/TRBV-specific primer set for both chains. Both a constant-region primer and a V-primer adapter served to amplify TCRs across 15 to 25 PCR cycles. In TCRdb, the reads were re-called with MiXCR into one record per CDR3 protein. The sample has about 9,800 distinct CDR3 sequences, 35% to 50% seen once. These receptors all stem from a human donor with advanced metastatic prostate, ovarian, gallbladder or colorectal cancer (not recorded which). This table probably holds off-target reads from a library built for another chain.

V gene TRBV30 combines with J gene TRBJ2-3; D unclear. The CDR3 is made up of 14 amino acids. Looked up from germline, CDR1 is GTSNPN and CDR2 is SVGIG (reference sequence). The V and J ends lost 6 bases and 3 bases respectively, with 16 bases between them. The CDR3 sequence: CACPRSGGTDTQYF. CDR3 sequence (DNA): TGTGCCTGTCCGCGGAGTGGCGGAACAGATACGCAGTATTTT.

This clonotype was counted only a few times. CDR3 DNA sequence: TGTGCCAGCAGTTCGCAGTCTTCCGGGGAGCTGTTTTTT. Translating gives CASSSQSSGELFF. The chain combines TRBV6-4 with TRBJ2-2; D ambiguous. CDR1 and CDR2 (germline): MRHNA, SNTAGT. The CDR3 runs to 13 residues. Trimming pared 5 bases from V and 6 bases from J, leaving 10 bases between.

This clonotype was detected a few times. This chain connects TRBV10-3 to TRBJ2-5, with D possibly called TRBD1 or TRBD2 (5 bases each). The V end was cut by 5 bases, the J end by 3 bases, with 19 bases between. This CDR3 has 16 amino acids. Germline V lookup: CDR1 ENHRY, CDR2 SYGVKD. Written as DNA, the CDR3 is TGTGCCATCAGTAAGAGAACCTGGGACGGTGAAGAGACCCAGTACTTC. It encodes CAISKRTWDGEETQYF.

This sequence joins TRBV7-6 and TRBJ2-5; D might be TRBD1 or TRBD2, each matching 5 bases. The CDR3 contains 14 residues. The germline V gene encodes CDR1 SGHVS and CDR2 FNYEAQ. V shed 5 bases and J shed 5 bases, with 15 bases lying between them. The CDR3 reads CASSPGAVRETQYF. DNA for the CDR3: TGTGCCAGCAGCCCCGGGGCTGTTCGGGAGACCCAGTACTTC.

V and J are TRBV5-1 and TRBJ1-1, with D unclear. Germline CDR1 reads SGHRS; CDR2 reads YFSETQ. Trimming cost V 2 bases and J 6 bases, with 11 bases left between them. The CDR3 has 13 amino acids. The CDR3 nucleotides read TGCGCCAGCAGCTTAACAGCCGGATCTGAAGCTTTCTTT. Protein product: CASSLTAGSEAFF.

The CDR3 is CASSAAGSAYEQYF. CDR3 DNA sequence: TGTGCCAGCAGTGCTGCAGGCAGCGCCTACGAGCAGTACTTC. V is TRBV2 and J is TRBJ2-7; D is undetermined. Germline loops: CDR1 SNHLY, CDR2 FYNNEI. The ends were cut back, 4 bases at V and 2 bases at J, with 12 bases in the middle. This CDR3 comprises 14 residues.

This clonotype appeared a single time. This chain connects TRBV29-1 to TRBJ2-1, with D perhaps TRBD1 (5 bases). Germline loops: CDR1 SQVTM, CDR2 ANQGSEA. Deletions cut 3 bases from V and 3 bases from J, with 9 bases between. There are 13 residues in the CDR3. The CDR3 protein is CSVEPGNYNEQFF. For the CDR3, the DNA is TGCAGCGTTGAGCCAGGGAACTACAATGAGCAGTTCTTC.

V and J are TRBV5-1 and TRBJ1-5; D is possibly TRBD1 (6 bases). The CDR3 covers 15 residues. The germline CDR1 and CDR2 sequences are SGHRS and YFSETQ. Trimming took off 4 bases at V and 4 bases at J, with 15 bases between the two ends. The CDR3 sequence is CASSPNWGHNQPQHF. The CDR3 DNA reads as TGCGCCAGCAGCCCCAACTGGGGGCATAATCAGCCCCAGCATTTT.

J is TRBJ2-7 and V is TRBV5-1; D unclear. The CDR3 has 13 amino acids. The germline gives CDR1 SGHRS, CDR2 YFSETQ. V was cut by 4 bases and J by 4 bases, with 12 bases left in between. Written as DNA, the CDR3 is TGCGCCAGCAGCCAACCTACAAGGTACGAGCAGTACTTC. This codes for CASSQPTRYEQYF.

This clonotype has just a few counts. V gene TRBV6-5 combines with J gene TRBJ1-1, with 8 bases identical to TRBD1. The CDR3 is 14 amino acids. V dropped 4 bases and J dropped 5; count of bases not matched to a gene: 6. In germline, CDR1 is MNHEY, CDR2 SVGAGI. CDR3 coding DNA: TGTGCCAGCAGTTCGTCCAGGGGGCAGACTGAAGCTTTCTTT. Translated: CASSSSRGQTEAFF.

This clonotype turned up a few times. The gene calls are TRBV7-9 and TRBJ1-2, with D uncertain. Trimming took off 1 base at V and 7 bases at J, with 10 bases between the two ends. The CDR3 contains 13 residues. Germline V gene sequence: CDR1 SEHNR, CDR2 FQNEAQ (reference sequence). The DNA of the CDR3 is TGTGCCAGCAGCTTAGACAGCCGGGCTGGCTACACCTTC. Its translation: CASSLDSRAGYTF.

The chain joins TRBV6-2 or TRBV6-3 to TRBJ2-3; a weak D match, TRBD1 (5 bases). V lost 0 bases, J lost 2 bases, and 21 bases lay in between. The length of the CDR3 is 19 residues. CDR1 is MNHEY, CDR2 SVGEGT, per germline. In DNA form, the CDR3 reads TGTGCCAGCAGTTACTCGATTGGTTCAACTCAAGGGGACACAGATACGCAGTATTTT. It translates to CASSYSIGSTQGDTDTQYF.

This clonotype was detected a few times. This chain links TRBV2 with TRBJ2-7, with TRBD1 as a possible D gene (5 bases). The CDR3 loop spans 13 amino acids. Germline V gene lookup returns CDR1 SNHLY and CDR2 FYNNEI. V was cut by 6 bases and J by 7 bases, with 16 bases left in between. CDR3 residues: CASSLRPRAEQYF. The CDR3 DNA reads as TGTGCCAGCAGCCTACGACCCAGGGCTGAGCAGTACTTC.

This clonotype is classed as medium-sized. The CDR3 region is CASSLGTGYEQYF. In DNA form, the CDR3 reads TGTGCCAGCAGTTTAGGCACTGGCTACGAGCAGTACTTC. V gene TRBV28 combines with J gene TRBJ2-7; D ambiguous. Trimming left V 2 bases short and J 3 bases short, with 8 bases between. This CDR3 has 13 amino acids. Germline CDR1 is MDHEN and CDR2 is SYDVKM.

The V call is TRBV6-2 or TRBV6-3, the J call TRBJ1-1; 9 positions agree with TRBD1. The CDR3 covers 17 residues. CDR1 MNHEY and CDR2 SVGEGT come from the germline V gene. Germline trimming cut 0 bases from V and 2 bases from J; bases unmatched to any gene: 7. CDR3 bases: TGTGCCAGCAGTTACTCGCGGACAGGGGCTTTTAACACTGAAGCTTTCTTT. Residues: CASSYSRTGAFNTEAFF.

This chain joins TRBV23-1 and TRBJ2-7, with 9 bases identical to TRBD2. TRBV23-1 qualifies as an ORF whose function is uncertain. The CDR3 has 21 residues. After removal of 4 bases from V and 5 bases from J, the junction contained 27 bases not matched to a gene. The DNA of the CDR3 is TGCGCCAGCAGTCCACAACTTGGTGGTAGCGGGAGTTCCTCCTATACAAACGAGCAGTACTTC. Encoded protein: CASSPQLGGSGSSSYTNEQYF.

The J gene is TRBJ2-1, the V gene TRBV2; 7 nucleotides align to TRBD2. Germline CDR1 and CDR2: SNHLY and FYNNEI. This CDR3 is built from 14 residues. With 11 bases clipped from V and 7 bases from J, the junction kept 14 bases outside the gene matches. The CDR3: CACGWEGNFNEQFF. The CDR3 bases are TGTGCCTGCGGCTGGGAGGGGAATTTTAATGAGCAGTTCTTC.

There are a few counts of this clonotype. V gene TRBV5-1 combines with J gene TRBJ2-7; D tentatively fits TRBD1 or TRBD2 (5 bases each). This CDR3 has 13 residues. V was clipped by 0 bases and J by 6 bases, with 10 bases between them. Germline CDR1 reads SGHRS; CDR2 reads YFSETQ. The CDR3 sequence is CASSLGRDPEQYF. CDR3 bases: TGCGCCAGCAGCTTGGGCCGGGACCCCGAGCAGTACTTC.

By sample fraction, this clonotype is medium-sized (0.01 to 0.1%). CDR3 in DNA: TGTGCCAGCGGTCCGCTAGCGGACAATAGAAATGAGCAGTTCTTC. Its protein product is CASGPLADNRNEQFF. The rearrangement uses TRBV2 and TRBJ2-1, with 7 bases fitting TRBD2. V trimming: 8 bases; J trimming: 7 bases; junction bases outside the gene matches: 14. CDR3 size: 15 residues. Per germline, CDR1 SNHLY and CDR2 FYNNEI. The full variable domain, with the rest looked up from reference TRBV2 and TRBJ2-1, is EPEVTQTPSHQVTQMGQEVILRCVPISNHLYFYWYRQILGQKVEFLVSFYNNEISEKSEIFDDQFSVERPDGSNFTLKIRSTKLEDSAMYFCASGPLADNRNEQFFGPGTRLTVL.

The chain uses TRBV12-3 or TRBV12-4 and TRBJ2-2; D not resolved. V shed 2 bases and J shed 7 bases, with 8 bases lying between them. The CDR3 is 13 residues long. The chain's CDR3 is CASSLWGNGELFF. CDR3 nucleotides: TGTGCCAGCAGTTTATGGGGAAACGGGGAGCTGTTTTTT.

This sequence joins TRBV20-1 and TRBJ2-7; D possibly corresponds to TRBD2 (6 bases). The CDR3 length is 12 residues. With 3 bases removed from V and 6 bases from J, the gap between germline ends came to 12 bases. CDR1 and CDR2 (germline): DFQATT, SNEGSKA (reference sequence). In DNA, the CDR3 is TGCAGTGCTAGTCGGCAGGGAGGCGAGCAGTACTTC. This sequence encodes CSASRQGGEQYF.

There are a few counts of this clonotype. V is TRBV19 and J is TRBJ2-3; D is undetermined. The germline V gene has CDR1 LNHDA and CDR2 SQIVND (reference sequence). Trimming stripped 5 bases from V and 1 base from J, with 7 bases between. CDR3 size: 13 residues. CDR3 DNA: TGTGCCAGTAGTTACAGCCGCACAGATACGCAGTATTTT. Translation gives CASSYSRTDTQYF.

This clonotype was counted once. V and J are TRBV29-1 and TRBJ1-2, with D unresolved. The length of the CDR3 is 12 residues. The germline CDR1 and CDR2 sequences are SQVTM and ANQGSEA. Trimming took off 2 bases at V and 5 bases at J, with 9 bases between the two ends. The CDR3 DNA reads TGCAGCGTTGAAAGAGGAGCATATGGCTACACCTTC. Translating gives CSVERGAYGYTF.

This clonotype is judged medium-sized. The rearrangement joins TRBV28 to TRBJ2-3; 8 nucleotides line up with TRBD1. The CDR3 sequence is 16 residues long. The J segment lost 0 bases and the V segment lost 10 bases, leaving 12 bases of the junction unmatched. Germline V lookup: CDR1 MDHEN, CDR2 SYDVKM. Written as DNA, the CDR3 is TGTGCCACCACAGGGGGATTGGCATTTAGCACAGATACGCAGTATTTT. Amino acids: CATTGGLAFSTDTQYF.

The chain couples TRBV19 to TRBJ1-5; D not resolved. Germline V gene data show CDR1 as LNHDA and CDR2 as SQIVND (reference sequence). V was pared by 7 bases and J by 1 base, with 14 bases between. The length of the CDR3 is 15 residues. CDR3 amino acids: CASTTPTWSNQPQHF. The DNA for the CDR3 is TGTGCCAGTACCACTCCGACATGGAGCAATCAGCCCCAGCATTTT.

By sample fraction, this clonotype is medium-sized. The V call is TRBV5-1, the J call TRBJ2-7, with 11 positions matching TRBD1. In germline, CDR1 is SGHRS, CDR2 YFSETQ. This CDR3 comprises 16 residues. V was clipped by 2 bases and J by 3 bases; unmatched bases: 7. The CDR3 sequence: CASSFVPGTGGYEQYF. The CDR3, as DNA: TGCGCCAGCAGCTTTGTGCCCGGGACAGGGGGCTACGAGCAGTACTTC.

This clonotype turned up a few times. The chain carries TRBV9 and TRBJ2-1, with a possible D match to TRBD2 (5 bases). The length of the CDR3 is 15 residues. V was cut by 0 bases and J by 5 bases, with 12 bases left in between. Per germline, CDR1 SGDLS and CDR2 YYNGEE. The CDR3 DNA reads as TGTGCCAGCAGCGTAGCCAGCGCGGGCCACAATGAGCAGTTCTTC. Translating it yields CASSVASAGHNEQFF.